The sequence of this T cell receptor beta chain was determined in a study of blood T cell repertoires in COVID-19. Germline loops: CDR1 SNHLY, CDR2 FYNNEI. CDR3 size: 14 residues. With 10 bases clipped from V and 2 bases from J, the junction kept 7 bases outside the gene matches. Source study methods: Estimation of nucleated cell counts relied on the amplification of reference gene primers. This table comes from immunoSEQ multiplex PCR, and its TCRdb copy is limited to in-frame clones, with some not included. V and J calls and clone size are copied from that table; D and trimming were computed from the DNA. The table lists about 300,000 clones, 85% to 90% of them singletons.

Sequenced input: PBMCs or T cells enriched from blood (not recorded which). The receptor was derived from a woman between 18 and 29 years old who had recovered from COVID-19. V usage is TRBV2 and J usage is TRBJ2-3; TRBD2 matches 9 bases. The CDR3 DNA is TGTGCCACCGGCGGGGGGGGATACACAGATACGCAGTATTTT. Its translation is CATGGGGYTDTQYF.